This TCR beta chain is from a study of blood T cell repertoires in COVID-19. CDR1 is SGDLS and CDR2 is YYNGEE in the germline V gene. V lost 0 bases, J lost 5 bases, and 8 bases lay in between. This CDR3 comprises 13 residues. TCRdb's table, derived via immunoSEQ multiplex PCR, lists solely in-frame clones and lacks some. This sample has over 50,000 clones, with roughly 86% found just once. The genes are TRBV9 and TRBJ2-5; D is unclear. The specimen was peripheral blood. The receptor's source is a man between 65 and 79 years old with active COVID-19. In DNA form, the CDR3 reads TGTGCCAGCAGCGTAGAGCTAGTTGAGACCCAGTACTTC. This encodes CASSVELVETQYF. Variable domain in full (rest from reference TRBV9 and TRBJ2-5): DSGVTQTPKHLITATGQRVTLRCSPRSGDLSVYWYQQSLDQGLQFLIQYYNGEERAKGNILERFSAQQFPDLHSELNLSSLELGDSALYFCASSVELVETQYFGPGTRLLVL.